Listed below are T cell receptor beta chains from one sample, sequenced in a study of technical replicates of blood from a few donors. Only in-frame clones appear in the TCRdb table, and some are missing; sequencing was by immunoSEQ multiplex PCR. Seen here are 60,000 to 75,000 clones, about 97% observed once, and the top ten hold 0.25% to 0.3%. The sequenced sample consisted of T cells isolated from PBMCs. All receptors come from a human donor in good health. Both conserved end residues are part of each CDR3. The order of the fields is J gene, V gene, clone size, D gene, CDR3 DNA, CDR3 protein. A D gene is named only where the DNA matches it firmly. A row's size may be missing; if present it is once, few, many or a size class.

j_gene: TRBJ2-5; v_gene: TRBV10-3; abundance: -; d_gene: -; CDR3nt: TGTGCCATCAGGGGAGTCGGGCAAGAGACCCAGTACTTC; CDR3aa: CAIRGVGQETQYF
j_gene: TRBJ1-1; v_gene: TRBV7-2; abundance: -; d_gene: -; CDR3nt: TGTGCCAGCAGCCCTACAGGGAACACTGAAGCTTTCTTT; CDR3aa: CASSPTGNTEAFF
j_gene: TRBJ2-7; v_gene: TRBV19; abundance: -; d_gene: -; CDR3nt: TGTGCCAGTAGTGTGGGGAGCTCCTACGAGCAGTACTTC; CDR3aa: CASSVGSSYEQYF
j_gene: TRBJ2-3; v_gene: TRBV30; abundance: -; d_gene: TRBD2; CDR3nt: TGTGCCTGGTCCCTACTAGCGGGAGGTACAGATACGCAGTATTTT; CDR3aa: CAWSLLAGGTDTQYF
j_gene: TRBJ2-7; v_gene: TRBV28; abundance: -; d_gene: TRBD2; CDR3nt: TGTGCCAGCAGTGGGGGAGGGTACGAGCAGTACTTC; CDR3aa: CASSGGGYEQYF
j_gene: TRBJ1-5; v_gene: TRBV6-1; abundance: -; d_gene: TRBD1; CDR3nt: TGTGCCAGCAGTGAAGCGGGACAGGGGATGGGGCAGCCCCAGCATTTT; CDR3aa: CASSEAGQGMGQPQHF
j_gene: TRBJ2-7; v_gene: TRBV7-9; abundance: -; d_gene: -; CDR3nt: TGTGCCAGCAGCTTAGGACAGGTACTCGGCTACGAGCAGTACTTC; CDR3aa: CASSLGQVLGYEQYF
j_gene: TRBJ2-1; v_gene: TRBV7-8; abundance: -; d_gene: -; CDR3nt: TGTGCCAGCAGAATAACTAGCTACACTGAGCAGTTCTTC; CDR3aa: CASRITSYTEQFF
j_gene: TRBJ1-1; v_gene: TRBV10-3; abundance: -; d_gene: -; CDR3nt: TGTGCCATCACCCAGACAGAGAACACTGAAGCTTTCTTT; CDR3aa: CAITQTENTEAFF
j_gene: TRBJ2-3; v_gene: TRBV9; abundance: -; d_gene: -; CDR3nt: TGTGCCAGCAGCGCCGGACTTCCCCGAGATACGCAGTATTTT; CDR3aa: CASSAGLPRDTQYF
j_gene: TRBJ2-3; v_gene: TRBV5-4; abundance: -; d_gene: -; CDR3nt: TGTGCCAGCAGCCGAGAGCGCCCCACAGATACGCAGTATTTT; CDR3aa: CASSRERPTDTQYF
j_gene: TRBJ2-3; v_gene: TRBV7-3; abundance: -; d_gene: TRBD2; CDR3nt: TGTGCCAGCAGCTTAACGGCTCGGCGGGAGGTTTTAGATACGCAGTATTTT; CDR3aa: CASSLTARREVLDTQYF
j_gene: TRBJ2-2; v_gene: TRBV5-5; abundance: few; d_gene: -; CDR3nt: TGTGCCAGCAGCGGGAGGCTTTATACCGGGGAGCTGTTTTTT; CDR3aa: CASSGRLYTGELFF
j_gene: TRBJ2-7; v_gene: TRBV19; abundance: -; d_gene: -; CDR3nt: TGTGCCAGTAGTATAGGGAGAAGCTCCTACGAGCAGTACTTC; CDR3aa: CASSIGRSSYEQYF
j_gene: TRBJ2-1; v_gene: TRBV14; abundance: once; d_gene: TRBD2; CDR3nt: TGTGCCAGCAGCCCTTACATAGGTAGCGGGGCCTACAATGAGCAGTTCTTC; CDR3aa: CASSPYIGSGAYNEQFF
j_gene: TRBJ2-1; v_gene: TRBV7-9; abundance: -; d_gene: TRBD2; CDR3nt: TGTGCCAGCAGGACTAGCGGGGACAATGAGCAGTTCTTC; CDR3aa: CASRTSGDNEQFF
j_gene: TRBJ1-4; v_gene: TRBV19; abundance: -; d_gene: -; CDR3nt: TGTGCCAGTAGTATAGGACAGTGGAATGAAAAACTGTTTTTT; CDR3aa: CASSIGQWNEKLFF
j_gene: TRBJ1-5; v_gene: TRBV27; abundance: -; d_gene: -; CDR3nt: TGTGCCAGCAGCCGACAGACAGGCGGGTTCAATCAGCCCCAGCATTTT; CDR3aa: CASSRQTGGFNQPQHF
j_gene: TRBJ1-5; v_gene: TRBV5-5; abundance: -; d_gene: -; CDR3nt: TGTGCCAGCAGCTTATCTCGACAGCCTAATCAGCCCCAGCATTTT; CDR3aa: CASSLSRQPNQPQHF
j_gene: TRBJ2-3; v_gene: TRBV9; abundance: -; d_gene: -; CDR3nt: TGTGCCACTAGCCCGGAGTGGCGGGATACGCAGTATTTT; CDR3aa: CATSPEWRDTQYF
j_gene: TRBJ2-7; v_gene: TRBV2; abundance: -; d_gene: -; CDR3nt: TGTGCCAGCGGGGGCAGCTCCTACGAGCAGTACTTC; CDR3aa: CASGGSSYEQYF
j_gene: TRBJ1-1; v_gene: TRBV11-3; abundance: -; d_gene: TRBD1; CDR3nt: TGTGCCAGCAGCTCTAGGACAGGGATTGCTGAAGCTTTCTTT; CDR3aa: CASSSRTGIAEAFF
j_gene: TRBJ1-4; v_gene: TRBV2; abundance: -; d_gene: TRBD1; CDR3nt: TGTGCCAGCACTAGGACAGGGGAGCTACAAAAACTGTTTTTT; CDR3aa: CASTRTGELQKLFF
j_gene: TRBJ2-7; v_gene: TRBV7-3; abundance: -; d_gene: TRBD1; CDR3nt: TGTGCCAGCAGCTTAAGTTTAACAGGGGGCATCTACGAGCAGTACTTC; CDR3aa: CASSLSLTGGIYEQYF
j_gene: TRBJ1-1; v_gene: TRBV19; abundance: -; d_gene: -; CDR3nt: TGTGCCAGTAGCCTTACTTCAGGGTCCACTGAAGCTTTCTTT; CDR3aa: CASSLTSGSTEAFF
j_gene: TRBJ2-3; v_gene: TRBV29-1; abundance: -; d_gene: TRBD2; CDR3nt: TGCAGCTGCGGGAGAGATACGCAGTATTTT; CDR3aa: CSCGRDTQYF
j_gene: TRBJ2-4; v_gene: TRBV2; abundance: -; d_gene: -; CDR3nt: TGTGCCAGCAGTGGGGGCGGTTCGGCCAAAAACATTCAGTACTTC; CDR3aa: CASSGGGSAKNIQYF
j_gene: TRBJ1-2; v_gene: TRBV4-3; abundance: -; d_gene: -; CDR3nt: TGCGCCAGCAGCCAAGTGGAGGGATTGACTGGCTACACCTTC; CDR3aa: CASSQVEGLTGYTF
j_gene: TRBJ2-7; v_gene: TRBV19; abundance: once; d_gene: TRBD1; CDR3nt: TGTGCCAGTAGGCGGGACAGGGGTAGCTACGAGCAGTACTTC; CDR3aa: CASRRDRGSYEQYF
j_gene: TRBJ2-3; v_gene: TRBV5-6; abundance: once; d_gene: TRBD2; CDR3nt: TGTGCCAGCAGCCTGCGTTCTGATAGCGGGATCACAGATACGCAGTATTTT; CDR3aa: CASSLRSDSGITDTQYF
j_gene: TRBJ2-1; v_gene: TRBV6-5; abundance: -; d_gene: TRBD2; CDR3nt: TGTGCCAGCGCAGTTACTAGCGGGAGTGTCGATGAGCAGTTCTTC; CDR3aa: CASAVTSGSVDEQFF
j_gene: TRBJ1-1; v_gene: TRBV4-1; abundance: -; d_gene: -; CDR3nt: TGCGCCAGCAGCCAAGGGCCGACCCCGGAGGACACTGAAGCTTTCTTT; CDR3aa: CASSQGPTPEDTEAFF
j_gene: TRBJ1-1; v_gene: TRBV9; abundance: -; d_gene: TRBD1; CDR3nt: TGTGCCAGCAGCGAGACAGGGATGAACACTGAAGCTTTCTTT; CDR3aa: CASSETGMNTEAFF
j_gene: TRBJ2-1; v_gene: TRBV5-8; abundance: -; d_gene: TRBD1; CDR3nt: TGTGCCAGCAGCTTTAGGGGGCCGGGATCCATCAATGAGCAGTTCTTC; CDR3aa: CASSFRGPGSINEQFF
j_gene: TRBJ1-1; v_gene: TRBV28; abundance: -; d_gene: TRBD1; CDR3nt: TGTGCCAGCAGAACCCCGGGACAGGGGGTCGCTTTCTTT; CDR3aa: CASRTPGQGVAFF
j_gene: TRBJ1-1; v_gene: TRBV28; abundance: -; d_gene: TRBD1; CDR3nt: TGTGCCAGCAGTTCAGTACCGGGACAGGTGGCCACTGAAGCTTTCTTT; CDR3aa: CASSSVPGQVATEAFF
j_gene: TRBJ2-7; v_gene: TRBV28; abundance: -; d_gene: TRBD1; CDR3nt: TGTGCCAGCAGTTTATGGGCAGGGGGCACCTACGAGCAGTACTTC; CDR3aa: CASSLWAGGTYEQYF
j_gene: TRBJ2-1; v_gene: TRBV7-6; abundance: -; d_gene: -; CDR3nt: TGTGCCAGCAGCTTAGCCCTGTCCTCCGAGCAGTTCTTC; CDR3aa: CASSLALSSEQFF
j_gene: TRBJ2-2; v_gene: TRBV4-1; abundance: -; d_gene: -; CDR3nt: TGCGCCAGCAGCCTCTTCCGAGAGAACGGGGAGCTGTTTTTT; CDR3aa: CASSLFRENGELFF
j_gene: TRBJ1-5; v_gene: TRBV21-1; abundance: once; d_gene: -; CDR3nt: TGTGCCAGCAGCAAAAGAAGGTGGAAAGGACATAGAAGCAATCAGCCCCAGCATTTT; CDR3aa: CASSKRRWKGHRSNQPQHF
j_gene: TRBJ1-1; v_gene: TRBV11-3; abundance: -; d_gene: -; CDR3nt: TGTGCCAGCAGCTTAACAAGTTTGAACACTGAAGCTTTCTTT; CDR3aa: CASSLTSLNTEAFF
j_gene: TRBJ2-7; v_gene: TRBV28; abundance: -; d_gene: -; CDR3nt: TGTGCCAGCAGTTTGGGGAGGAAATCGTACGAGCAGTACTTC; CDR3aa: CASSLGRKSYEQYF
j_gene: TRBJ2-3; v_gene: TRBV7-2; abundance: -; d_gene: -; CDR3nt: TGTGCCAGCAGCACAGTAGCGGGCACAGATACGCAGTATTTT; CDR3aa: CASSTVAGTDTQYF
j_gene: TRBJ2-7; v_gene: TRBV7-2; abundance: -; d_gene: TRBD2; CDR3nt: TGTGCCAGCAGCCCTACTAGCGGGAGCGGTATGCAGTACTTC; CDR3aa: CASSPTSGSGMQYF
j_gene: TRBJ2-7; v_gene: TRBV28; abundance: -; d_gene: TRBD1; CDR3nt: TGTGCCAGCAGGCCCGGGACAGACACCTACGAGCAGTACTTC; CDR3aa: CASRPGTDTYEQYF
j_gene: TRBJ2-1; v_gene: TRBV25-1; abundance: -; d_gene: TRBD2; CDR3nt: TGTGCCAGCAGTGAAATAGGGCTAGCGGGAGGGATTGAGCAGTTCTTC; CDR3aa: CASSEIGLAGGIEQFF
j_gene: TRBJ1-5; v_gene: TRBV30; abundance: -; d_gene: TRBD1; CDR3nt: TGTGCCTGGACCACCGGGACAGGGGTACAGCCCCAGCATTTT; CDR3aa: CAWTTGTGVQPQHF